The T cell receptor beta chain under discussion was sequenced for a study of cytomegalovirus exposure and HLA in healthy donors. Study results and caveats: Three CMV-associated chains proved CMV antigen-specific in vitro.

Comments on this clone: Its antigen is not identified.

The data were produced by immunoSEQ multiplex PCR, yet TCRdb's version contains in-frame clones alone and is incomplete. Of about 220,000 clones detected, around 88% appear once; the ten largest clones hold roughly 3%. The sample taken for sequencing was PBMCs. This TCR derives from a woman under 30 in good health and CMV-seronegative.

The CDR3 nucleotides read TGTGCTAGTGGTTTGGCCCTCGGACAGGGGAGTCCCTACGAGCAGTACTTC. This sequence encodes CASGLALGQGSPYEQYF. The chain carries TRBV12-5 and TRBJ2-7; 9 nucleotides line up with TRBD1. Germline V CDR1 and CDR2: LGHNT, FRNRAP. The CDR3 consists of 17 residues. After removal of 1 base from V and 2 bases from J, the junction contained 9 bases not matched to a gene. Full variable domain (remainder filled in from reference TRBV12-5 and TRBJ2-7): DARVTQTPRHKVTEMGQEVTMRCQPILGHNTVFWYRQTMMQGLELLAYFRNRAPLDDSGMPKDRFSAEMPDATLATLKIQPSEPRDSAVYFCASGLALGQGSPYEQYFGPGTRLTVT.